This TCR beta chain was found in a study of T cells in localized non-small cell lung cancer. Overall study findings and caveats: Adjacent uninvolved lung had the highest clonality, suggesting focused antigen responses.

Deletions cut 6 bases from V and 6 bases from J, with 15 bases between. There are 13 residues in the CDR3. Germline V gives CDR1 SGHDT, CDR2 YYEEEE. Notes on this clone: Its antigen is undetermined.

The repertoire was sequenced with immunoSEQ multiplex PCR; TCRdb's copy has only in-frame clones and lacks some. The table records about 24,000 clones, more than 85% of them present only once. The specimen was peripheral blood, collected before any cancer treatment. The chain is built from TRBV5-6 and TRBJ1-2; possibly TRBD1 for D (6 bases). This clonotype was obtained from a male donor aged 60 or older with stage I squamous cell lung carcinoma. The CDR3 loop is CASNRQVANGYTF. The CDR3 bases are TGTGCCAGCAACCGACAGGTCGCGAATGGCTACACCTTC.